The 9 T cell receptor beta chains below were found in one sample sequenced in a study of T cells in Graves' hyperthyroidism and ophthalmopathy. Regions amplified from RNA transcripts were the TCR beta CDR3 regions. In the first-round RT-PCR of the TCR CDR3, the HTBI primer set was used. TCRdb reprocessed the multiplex PCR reads via MiXCR and lists one record per CDR3 protein. The repertoire holds around 180,000 distinct CDR3 sequences, with approximately 15% as singletons. The sample comprised blood. The source of these receptors is a woman between 45 and 60 years old with Graves' hyperthyroidism.

This clonotype has ten or more counts. The chain joins TRBV19 to TRBJ2-7, with D perhaps matching TRBD2 (5 bases). Germline V gives CDR1 LNHDA, CDR2 SQIVND (reference sequence). The CDR3 covers 15 residues. V lost 3 bases and J 1 base, leaving 13 bases between the germline ends. The CDR3 is CASSIAGLRSYEQYF. The DNA for the CDR3 is TGTGCCAGTAGTATCGCGGGCCTACGATCCTACGAGCAGTACTTC.

In its sample, this clonotype was seen a few times. The chain combines TRBV6-1 with TRBJ2-3, with D unclear. Germline V gene sequence: CDR1 MNHNS, CDR2 SASEGT. The CDR3 consists of 16 residues. V lost 6 bases to trimming and J lost 0 bases, with 16 bases between them. This chain's CDR3 is CASSPLTGPSTDTQYF. The DNA of the CDR3 is TGTGCCAGCAGCCCTTTGACTGGCCCCAGCACAGATACGCAGTATTTT.

This clonotype was counted at least ten times. This chain joins TRBV9 and TRBJ2-2; TRBD1 might be the D (5 bases). Trimming cost V 0 bases and J 4 bases, with 10 bases left between them. The CDR3 consists of 15 residues. CDR1 is SGDLS and CDR2 is YYNGEE in the germline V gene. CDR3 loop: CASSVGGRVTGELFF. The CDR3 DNA is TGTGCCAGCAGCGTAGGCGGCAGGGTCACCGGGGAGCTGTTTTTT.

This clonotype has just a few counts. J is TRBJ1-6 and V is TRBV6-1; tentatively, D is TRBD1 (6 bases). Germline lookup yields CDR1 MNHNS and CDR2 SASEGT. Trimming took off 5 bases at V and 8 bases at J, with 16 bases between the two ends. This CDR3 has 15 amino acids. The CDR3 reads CASSLRTVRDSPLHF. The CDR3 DNA reads TGTGCCAGCAGTCTGCGGACAGTTCGGGATTCACCCCTCCACTTT.

On this clonotype itself: The junction does not match germline at one end; this may be a read error. The chain links TRBV14 to TRBJ2-7, with D unclear. The V gene's germline CDR1 is SGHDN and CDR2 FVKESK. The CDR3 is made up of 13 amino acids. CDR3 sequence: CGSSQPLINEQYF. The CDR3 nucleotides read TGTGGCAGCAGCCAACCGTTAATTAACGAGCAGTACTTC.

The rearrangement joins TRBV20-1 to TRBJ2-1, with 8 bases aligning to TRBD2. This CDR3 has 14 amino acids. With 4 bases clipped from V and 7 bases from J, the junction kept 9 bases outside the gene matches. Germline V gives CDR1 DFQATT, CDR2 SNEGSKA (reference sequence). The CDR3: CSATREGRRNEQFF. The CDR3 coding sequence is TGCAGTGCTACCCGGGAGGGACGCAGGAATGAGCAGTTCTTC.

In this sample, this clonotype turned up a few times. It is likely a read error: a sequence one base away is far more abundant. The gene calls are TRBV11-3 and TRBJ2-3; D is unclear. The CDR3 has 12 amino acids. Germline-derived CDR1 and CDR2 are SGHNT and YENEEA. Here the CDR3 reads CASGLEADTQYF. The CDR3, as DNA: TGTGCCAGCGGCTTAGAGGCAGATACGCAGTATTTT.

The rearrangement links TRBV4-3 to TRBJ1-6; tentatively, D is TRBD1 (5 bases). CDR3 length: 16 amino acids. The ends were cut back, 1 base at V and 9 bases at J, with 16 bases in the middle. Germline lookup yields CDR1 LGHNA and CDR2 YSLEER. The CDR3 DNA is TGCGCCAGCAGCCAAGCTGAAGACAGCGCGGGTTCACCCCTCCACTTT. Encoded protein: CASSQAEDSAGSPLHF.

The chain recombines TRBV4-2 with TRBJ2-7, with D possibly being TRBD1 (6 bases). CDR1 and CDR2 from the germline V gene are LGHNA and YNFKEQ. The V end lost 1 base, the J end lost 2 bases, and 9 bases lay between the germline ends. There are 14 residues in the CDR3. CDR3 coding DNA: TGTGCCAGCAGCCAAGTGGGGGCGGCCTACGAGCAGTACTTC. Protein sequence: CASSQVGAAYEQYF.